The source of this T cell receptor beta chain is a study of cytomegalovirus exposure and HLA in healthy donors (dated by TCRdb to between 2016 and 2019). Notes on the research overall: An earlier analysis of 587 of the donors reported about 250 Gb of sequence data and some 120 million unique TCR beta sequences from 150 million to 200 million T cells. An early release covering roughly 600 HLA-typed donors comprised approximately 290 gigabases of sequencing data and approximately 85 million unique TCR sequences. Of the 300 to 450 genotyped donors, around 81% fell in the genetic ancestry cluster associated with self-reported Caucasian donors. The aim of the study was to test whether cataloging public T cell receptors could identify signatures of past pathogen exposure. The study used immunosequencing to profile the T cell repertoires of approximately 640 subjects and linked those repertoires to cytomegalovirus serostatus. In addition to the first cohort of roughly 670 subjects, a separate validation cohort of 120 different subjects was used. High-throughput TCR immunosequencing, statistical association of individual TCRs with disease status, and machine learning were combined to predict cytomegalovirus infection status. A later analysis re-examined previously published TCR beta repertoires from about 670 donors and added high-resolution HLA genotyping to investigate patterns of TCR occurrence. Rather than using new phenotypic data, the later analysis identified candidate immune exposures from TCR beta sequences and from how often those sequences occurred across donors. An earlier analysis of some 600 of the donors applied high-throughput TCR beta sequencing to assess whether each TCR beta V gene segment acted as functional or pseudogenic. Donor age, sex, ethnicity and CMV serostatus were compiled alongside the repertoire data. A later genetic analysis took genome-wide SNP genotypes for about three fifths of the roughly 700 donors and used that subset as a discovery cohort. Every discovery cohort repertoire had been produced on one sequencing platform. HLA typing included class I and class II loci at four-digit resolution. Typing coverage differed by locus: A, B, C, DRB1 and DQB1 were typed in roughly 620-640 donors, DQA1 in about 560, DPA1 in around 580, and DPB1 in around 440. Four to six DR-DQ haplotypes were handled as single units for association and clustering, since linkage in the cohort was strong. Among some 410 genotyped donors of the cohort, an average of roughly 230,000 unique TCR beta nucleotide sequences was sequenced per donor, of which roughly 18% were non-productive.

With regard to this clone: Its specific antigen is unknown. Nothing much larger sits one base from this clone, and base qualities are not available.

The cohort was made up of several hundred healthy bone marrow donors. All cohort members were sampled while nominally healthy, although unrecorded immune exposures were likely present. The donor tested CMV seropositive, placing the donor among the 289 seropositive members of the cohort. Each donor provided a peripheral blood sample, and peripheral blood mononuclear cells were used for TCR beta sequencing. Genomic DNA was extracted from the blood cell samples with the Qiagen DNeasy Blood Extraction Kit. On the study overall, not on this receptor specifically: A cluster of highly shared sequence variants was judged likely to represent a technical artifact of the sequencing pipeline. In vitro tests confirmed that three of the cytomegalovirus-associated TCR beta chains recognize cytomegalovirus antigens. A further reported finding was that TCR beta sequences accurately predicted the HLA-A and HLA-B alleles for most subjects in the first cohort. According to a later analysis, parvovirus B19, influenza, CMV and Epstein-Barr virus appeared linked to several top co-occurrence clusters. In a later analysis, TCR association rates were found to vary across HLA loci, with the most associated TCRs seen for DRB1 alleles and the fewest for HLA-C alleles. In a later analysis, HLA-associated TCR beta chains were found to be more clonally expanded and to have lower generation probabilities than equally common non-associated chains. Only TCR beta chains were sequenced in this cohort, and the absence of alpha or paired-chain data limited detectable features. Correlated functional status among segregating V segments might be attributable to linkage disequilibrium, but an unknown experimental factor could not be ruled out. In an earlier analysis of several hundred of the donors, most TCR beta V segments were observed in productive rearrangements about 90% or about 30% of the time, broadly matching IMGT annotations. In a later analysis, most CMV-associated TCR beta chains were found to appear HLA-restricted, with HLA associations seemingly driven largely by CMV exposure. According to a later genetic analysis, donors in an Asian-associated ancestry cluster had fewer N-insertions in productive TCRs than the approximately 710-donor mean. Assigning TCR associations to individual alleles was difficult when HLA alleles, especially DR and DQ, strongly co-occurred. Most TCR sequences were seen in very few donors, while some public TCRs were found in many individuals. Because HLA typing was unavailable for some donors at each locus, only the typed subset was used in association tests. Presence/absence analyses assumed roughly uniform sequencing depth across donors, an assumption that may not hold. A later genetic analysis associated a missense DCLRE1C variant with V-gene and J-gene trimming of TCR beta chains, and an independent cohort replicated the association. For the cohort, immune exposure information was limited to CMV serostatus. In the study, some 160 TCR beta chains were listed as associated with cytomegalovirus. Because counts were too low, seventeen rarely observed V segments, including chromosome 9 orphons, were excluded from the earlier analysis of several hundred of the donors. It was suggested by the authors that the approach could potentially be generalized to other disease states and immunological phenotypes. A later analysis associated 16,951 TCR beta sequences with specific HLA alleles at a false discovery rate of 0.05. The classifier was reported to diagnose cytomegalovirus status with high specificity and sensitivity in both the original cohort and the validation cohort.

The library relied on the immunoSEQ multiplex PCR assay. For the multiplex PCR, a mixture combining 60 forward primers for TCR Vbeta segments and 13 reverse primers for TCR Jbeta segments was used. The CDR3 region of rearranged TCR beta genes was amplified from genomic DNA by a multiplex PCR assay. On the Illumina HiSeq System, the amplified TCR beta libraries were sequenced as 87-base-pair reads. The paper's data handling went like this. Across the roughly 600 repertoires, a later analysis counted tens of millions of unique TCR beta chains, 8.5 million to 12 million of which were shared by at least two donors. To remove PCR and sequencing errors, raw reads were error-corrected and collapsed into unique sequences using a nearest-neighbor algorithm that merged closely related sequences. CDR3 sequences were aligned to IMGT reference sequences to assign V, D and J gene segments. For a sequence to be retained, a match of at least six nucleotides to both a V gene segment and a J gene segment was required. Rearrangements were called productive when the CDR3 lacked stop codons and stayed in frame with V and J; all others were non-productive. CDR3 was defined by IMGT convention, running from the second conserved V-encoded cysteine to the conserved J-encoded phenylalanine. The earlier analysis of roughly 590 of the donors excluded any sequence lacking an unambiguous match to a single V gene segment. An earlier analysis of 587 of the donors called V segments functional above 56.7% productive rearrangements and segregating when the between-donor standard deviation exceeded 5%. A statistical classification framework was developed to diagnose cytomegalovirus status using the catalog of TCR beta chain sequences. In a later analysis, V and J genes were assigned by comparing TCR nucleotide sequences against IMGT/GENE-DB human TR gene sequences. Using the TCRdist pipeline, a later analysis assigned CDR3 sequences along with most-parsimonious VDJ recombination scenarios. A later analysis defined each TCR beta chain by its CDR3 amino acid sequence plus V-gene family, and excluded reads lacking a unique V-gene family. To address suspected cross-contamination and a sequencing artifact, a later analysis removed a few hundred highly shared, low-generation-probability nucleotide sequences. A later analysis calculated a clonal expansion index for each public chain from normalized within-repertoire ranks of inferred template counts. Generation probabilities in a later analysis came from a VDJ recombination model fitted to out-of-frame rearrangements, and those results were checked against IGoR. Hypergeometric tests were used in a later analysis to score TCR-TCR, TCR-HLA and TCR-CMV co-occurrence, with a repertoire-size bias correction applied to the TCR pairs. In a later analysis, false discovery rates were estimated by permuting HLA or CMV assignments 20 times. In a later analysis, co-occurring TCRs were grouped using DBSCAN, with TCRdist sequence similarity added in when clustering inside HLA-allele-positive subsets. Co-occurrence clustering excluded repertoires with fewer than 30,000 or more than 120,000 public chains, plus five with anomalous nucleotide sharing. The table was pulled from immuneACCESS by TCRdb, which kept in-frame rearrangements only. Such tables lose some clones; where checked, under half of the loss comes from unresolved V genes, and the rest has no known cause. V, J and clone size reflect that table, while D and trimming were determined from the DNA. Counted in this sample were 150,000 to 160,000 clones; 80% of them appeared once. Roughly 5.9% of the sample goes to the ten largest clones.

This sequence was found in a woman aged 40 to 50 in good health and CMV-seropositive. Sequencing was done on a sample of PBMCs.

The CDR3 amino acid sequence is: CASSFDRGPWTDTQYF. At the DNA level, the sequence is TGCGCCAGCAGCTTTGACAGGGGGCCTTGGACAGATACGCAGTATTTT. The receptor chain draws on TRBV5-1 and TRBJ2-3; TRBD1 fits 10 bases in the junction. Relative to germline, V is missing 2 bases and J is missing 3 bases, with 6 bases of the junction outside any gene match. The CDR3 runs 16 residues from the cysteine to the phenylalanine. Only the CDR3 region is kept as DNA, spanning 48 bases read in frame from base 1. CDR1 SGHRS and CDR2 YFSETQ were looked up in the germline V gene.